The sequence of this T cell receptor (beta chain) was determined in a study of T cell responses to AZD1222 COVID-19 vaccine. Assay used: immunoSEQ multiplex PCR; TCRdb lists only in-frame clones, some missing. Of about 150,000 clones listed, about nine tenths were seen once; the top ten hold about 2%. The CDR3 spans 15 residues. V was pared by 2 bases and J by 5 bases, with 3 bases of the junction left unmatched. Germline CDR1 and CDR2: MNHEY and SVGAGI. The chain uses TRBV6-5 and TRBJ2-1; 10 nucleotides line up with TRBD2. This clonotype was obtained from an adult in good health. The starting material was peripheral blood, obtained on day 0 of AZD1222 vaccination. The CDR3 reads CASSYPGTSDNEQFF. In DNA, the CDR3 is TGTGCCAGCAGTTACCCCGGGACTAGCGACAATGAGCAGTTCTTC.